The 20 T cell receptor beta chains presented below share a single source sample, sequenced in a study of vaccination effects on CD4 cells after COVID-19. Antigens of these TCRs are unknown. Viral peptide pools were used in the ViraFEST assay to expand antigen-specific CD4+ T cells, and sequencing came afterward. Upon completion of more than 9 days in culture, CD4+ T cells were isolated. People in the vaccine group had not been infected with SARS-CoV-2 before, and their nucleocapsid antibodies were negative. Some clones are missing from TCRdb's copy, which holds only in-frame ones; the method was immunoSEQ multiplex PCR. This table has tens of thousands of clones, approximately 79% appearing once. This specimen consisted of CD4+ T cells from PBMCs cultured with HCoV-OC43 spike peptides, obtained before COVID-19 vaccination. The subset is: HCoV-OC43 spike overlapping peptide pool stimulation. All receptors come from a human donor who received a COVID-19 vaccine.

This clone was seen a single time. The chain combines TRBV11-2 with TRBJ2-4; no clear D. Trimming shortened V by 5 bases and J by 0 bases, and 17 bases separated the two germline ends. Germline V lookup: CDR1 SGHAT, CDR2 FQNNGV. The CDR3 sequence is 17 residues long. CDR3 residues: CASSPTDHILAKNIQYF. The CDR3 nucleotides read TGTGCCAGCAGCCCAACAGACCACATTCTAGCCAAAAACATTCAGTACTTC. Full variable domain (missing parts from reference TRBV11-2 and TRBJ2-4): EAGVAQSPRYKIIEKRQSVAFWCNPISGHATLYWYQQILGQGPKLLIQFQNNGVVDDSQLPKDRFSAERLKGVDSTLKIQPAKLEDSAVYLCASSPTDHILAKNIQYFGAGTRLSVL.

V usage is TRBV3-1 (or the pseudogene TRBV3-2) and J usage is TRBJ1-6, with a possible D match to TRBD1 (6 bases). The CDR3 loop spans 15 amino acids. Trimming stripped 4 bases from V and 11 bases from J, with 18 bases between. The germline CDR1 and CDR2 sequences are LGHDT and YNNKEL (reference sequence). The CDR3 region is CASSRRGREGPPLHF. CDR3 in DNA: TGTGCCAGCAGCCGCAGGGGCCGAGAGGGGCCACCCCTCCACTTT.

J is TRBJ2-1 and V is TRBV18; tentatively, D is TRBD1 (6 bases). The CDR3 sequence is 14 residues long. Germline CDR1 KGHSH, CDR2 LQKENI. Trimming shortened V by 3 bases and J by 8 bases, and 14 bases separated the two germline ends. CDR3 sequence reads: CASSPQQGKDEQFF. CDR3 nucleotide sequence: TGTGCCAGCTCACCTCAACAGGGTAAGGATGAGCAGTTCTTC.

The chain recombines TRBV18 with TRBJ2-1; D unresolved. Germline V CDR1 and CDR2: KGHSH, LQKENI. V dropped 1 base and J dropped 4 bases, with 11 bases sitting between them. The CDR3 loop spans 15 amino acids. CDR3 DNA: TGTGCCAGCTCACCACTACCGACTGTATACAATGAGCAGTTCTTC. This encodes CASSPLPTVYNEQFF.

The J gene is TRBJ1-5, the V gene TRBV10-3; D unclear. Trimming took off 6 bases at V and 0 bases at J, with 12 bases between the two ends. The CDR3 spans 15 residues. The germline V gene encodes CDR1 ENHRY and CDR2 SYGVKD. CDR3: CAISPDGLSNQPQHF. In DNA, the CDR3 is TGTGCCATCAGCCCGGACGGGCTTAGCAATCAGCCCCAGCATTTT.

The V gene is TRBV3-1 (or the pseudogene TRBV3-2), the J gene TRBJ2-5; D is ambiguous. CDR3 length: 13 residues. The V gene lost 2 bases and the J gene lost 0 bases, with 4 bases spanning the gap. CDR1 LGHDT and CDR2 YNNKEL come from the germline V gene (reference sequence). CDR3 bases: TGTGCCAGCAGCCAATTGTACCAAGAGACCCAGTACTTC. Translating it yields CASSQLYQETQYF.

The V gene is TRBV6-5, the J gene TRBJ2-2; perhaps TRBD2 as D (6 bases). This CDR3 has 14 amino acids. Germline-derived CDR1 and CDR2 are MNHEY and SVGAGI. The V gene lost 8 bases and the J gene lost 0 bases, with 10 bases spanning the gap. CDR3 in amino acids: CASLGGANTGELFF. For the CDR3, the DNA is TGTGCCAGCCTAGGAGGGGCGAACACCGGGGAGCTGTTTTTT.

The V and J genes are TRBV5-1 and TRBJ1-1, with TRBD1 identical over 9 bases. The J segment lost 5 bases and the V segment lost 3 bases, leaving 5 bases of the junction unmatched. From germline, CDR1 is SGHRS and CDR2 YFSETQ. The CDR3 is 14 amino acids. CDR3 DNA: TGCGCCAGCAGCTCGACAGGGGGTTGGACTGAAGCTTTCTTT. The encoded protein is CASSSTGGWTEAFF.

This sequence joins TRBV15 and TRBJ1-1; D remains ambiguous. This CDR3 region has 15 residues. The V gene's germline CDR1 is LNHNV and CDR2 YYDKDF (reference sequence). Trimming removed 5 bases at V and 0 bases at J, with 13 bases between. The CDR3 here is CATSGRSRVNTEAFF. CDR3 nucleotides: TGTGCCACCAGCGGCCGCTCTAGGGTGAACACTGAAGCTTTCTTT.

The J gene is TRBJ2-4, the V gene TRBV30, with 7 nucleotides matching TRBD1. In germline, CDR1 is GTSNPN, CDR2 SVGIG (reference sequence). The CDR3 spans 15 residues. Trimming cost V 3 bases and J 4 bases; bases outside gene matches: 9. The CDR3 nucleotides are TGTGCCTGGAGCATCACTCAGGGACAGAAAAACATTCAGTACTTC. Protein sequence: CAWSITQGQKNIQYF. The full variable domain, with the rest looked up from reference TRBV30 and TRBJ2-4, is SQTIHQWPATLVQPVGSPLSLECTVEGTSNPNLYWYRQAAGRGLQLLFYSVGIGQISSEVPQNLSASRPQDRQFILSSKKLLLSDSGFYLCAWSITQGQKNIQYFGAGTRLSVL.

The chain carries TRBV24-1 and TRBJ2-7; 7 bases map to TRBD1. Germline trimming cut 0 bases from V and 0 bases from J; bases unmatched to any gene: 7. The CDR3 spans 17 residues. The V gene's germline CDR1 is KGHDR and CDR2 SFDVKD. CDR3 DNA sequence: TGTGCCACCAGTGATTTGAGACGGCAGGGGGACTCCTACGAGCAGTACGTC. Translating it yields CATSDLRRQGDSYEQYV.

The genes are TRBV20-1 and TRBJ2-1; 8 nucleotides match TRBD2. Germline loops: CDR1 DFQATT, CDR2 SNEGSKA (reference sequence). The CDR3 has 15 amino acids. Unmatched junction bases numbered 10, after V lost 3 bases and J lost 6 bases. CDR3 protein: CSASSGLDFGNEQFF. The CDR3 bases are TGCAGTGCTAGTTCGGGACTAGATTTCGGCAATGAGCAGTTCTTC.

The chain joins TRBV6-1 to TRBJ2-7, with 7 nucleotides matching TRBD1. V was pared by 1 base and J by 1 base, with 1 base of the junction left unmatched. There are 14 residues in the CDR3. The germline V gene has CDR1 MNHNS and CDR2 SASEGT. The CDR3 coding sequence is TGTGCCAGCAGTGAAGTGGGACAGTCCTACGAGCAGTACGTC. This gives the protein CASSEVGQSYEQYV.

This clone was seen only once. The V call is TRBV5-1, the J call TRBJ2-3; TRBD2 matches at 7 bases. Trimming removed 2 bases from V and 2 bases from J; junction bases left unmatched: 8. Germline-derived CDR1 and CDR2 are SGHRS and YFSETQ. The CDR3 sequence is 16 residues long. The DNA for the CDR3 is TGCGCCAGCAGCTTTCTAGCGGAGCACTCCACAGATACGCAGTATTTT. As protein: CASSFLAEHSTDTQYF.

This chain links TRBV4-3 with TRBJ1-6; no definite D call. CDR1 is LGHNA and CDR2 is YSLEER in the germline V gene. The CDR3 is 15 residues long. V shed 0 bases and J shed 7 bases, with 10 bases lying between them. In nucleotides, the CDR3 is TGCGCCAGCAGCCAAGATGCCCAGCAAAATTCACCCCTCCACTTT. Its protein is CASSQDAQQNSPLHF.

The chain joins TRBV9 to TRBJ2-5, with 8 bases that match TRBD2. The CDR3 is 16 residues long. Losses at the gene ends were 4 bases for V and 4 bases for J; bases not matched to a gene: 12. Germline-derived CDR1 and CDR2 are SGDLS and YYNGEE. CDR3 region: CASSPLLASGRETQYF. In nucleotides, the CDR3 is TGTGCCAGCAGCCCCCTTTTGGCTAGCGGGCGAGAGACCCAGTACTTC.

As DNA, the CDR3 is TGCGCCAGCAGCTATGCCGACAGCCTGACTGGAAACACCATATATTTT. This codes for CASSYADSLTGNTIYF. The V gene is TRBV5-1, the J gene TRBJ1-3; TRBD1 is a possible D gene (5 bases). The CDR3 covers 16 residues. Between the trimmed V and J ends, which lost 3 bases and 2 bases, there was a span of 15 bases. The germline V gene encodes CDR1 SGHRS and CDR2 YFSETQ.

Only a few counts were recorded for this clone. The V gene is TRBV24-1, the J gene TRBJ2-1, with a weak D call TRBD1 (5 bases). The CDR3 consists of 15 residues. The V end lost 2 bases, the J end lost 3 bases, and 10 bases lay between the germline ends. Germline V gene lookup returns CDR1 KGHDR and CDR2 SFDVKD. CDR3 sequence reads: CATSDYQGNYNEQFF. CDR3 sequence (DNA): TGTGCCACCAGTGATTATCAGGGTAACTACAATGAGCAGTTCTTC.

The chain combines TRBV5-1 with TRBJ2-1, with D unclear. The germline V and J ends were trimmed by 2 bases and 8 bases, with 14 bases remaining between them. This CDR3 has 14 residues. The V gene's germline CDR1 is SGHRS and CDR2 YFSETQ. In nucleotides, the CDR3 is TGCGCCAGCAGCTTCGGGCTCAGCACCCATGAGCAGTTCTTC. Protein sequence: CASSFGLSTHEQFF.

This clone was seen a few times. The chain joins TRBV4-1 to TRBJ1-5; D is uncertain. Germline assignment: CDR1 MGHRA and CDR2 YSYEKL. V was clipped by 1 base and J by 3 bases, with 19 bases between them. The CDR3 totals 18 residues. The chain's CDR3 is CASSQVGSSTITNQPQHF. In DNA, the CDR3 is TGCGCCAGCAGCCAAGTGGGCAGTTCAACAATTACCAATCAGCCCCAGCATTTT.